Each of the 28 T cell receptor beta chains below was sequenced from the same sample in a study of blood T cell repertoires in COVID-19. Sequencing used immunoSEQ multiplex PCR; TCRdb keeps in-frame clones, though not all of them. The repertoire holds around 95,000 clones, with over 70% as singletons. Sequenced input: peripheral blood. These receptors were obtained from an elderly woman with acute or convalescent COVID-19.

CDR3 amino acids: CASSPSSGGANTQYF. CDR3 DNA: TGTGCCAGCAGTCCGTCTAGCGGGGGGGCAAATACGCAGTATTTT. The chain links TRBV2 to TRBJ2-3; the match to TRBD2 covers 12 bases. With V trimmed by 5 bases and J by 7 bases, 7 bases remained unmatched. The CDR3 contains 15 residues. Germline V gene lookup returns CDR1 SNHLY and CDR2 FYNNEI. Filled out from reference TRBV2 and TRBJ2-3, the complete variable domain reads EPEVTQTPSHQVTQMGQEVILRCVPISNHLYFYWYRQILGQKVEFLVSFYNNEISEKSEIFDDQFSVERPDGSNFTLKIRSTKLEDSAMYFCASSPSSGGANTQYFGPGTRLTVL.

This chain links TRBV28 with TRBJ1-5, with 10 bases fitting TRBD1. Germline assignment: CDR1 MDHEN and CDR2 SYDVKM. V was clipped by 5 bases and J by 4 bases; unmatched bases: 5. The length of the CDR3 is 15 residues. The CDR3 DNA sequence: TGTGCCAGCAGTCCCGGGACAGGGGTAAATCAGCCCCAGCATTTT. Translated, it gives CASSPGTGVNQPQHF.

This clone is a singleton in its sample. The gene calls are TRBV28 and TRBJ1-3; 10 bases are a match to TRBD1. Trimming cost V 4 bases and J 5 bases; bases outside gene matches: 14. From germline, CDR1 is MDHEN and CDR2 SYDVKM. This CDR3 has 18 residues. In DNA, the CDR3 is TGTGCCAGCAGTTCCCGGGACAGGGGTCAAAGGGCCCGAAACACCATATATTTT. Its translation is CASSSRDRGQRARNTIYF.

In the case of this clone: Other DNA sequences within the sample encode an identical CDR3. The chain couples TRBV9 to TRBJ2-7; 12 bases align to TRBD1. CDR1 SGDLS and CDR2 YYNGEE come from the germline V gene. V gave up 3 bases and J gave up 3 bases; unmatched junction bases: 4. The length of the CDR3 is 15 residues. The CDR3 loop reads CASSAGTGGFYEQYF. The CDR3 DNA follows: TGTGCCAGCAGCGCTGGGACAGGGGGCTTCTACGAGCAGTACTTC.

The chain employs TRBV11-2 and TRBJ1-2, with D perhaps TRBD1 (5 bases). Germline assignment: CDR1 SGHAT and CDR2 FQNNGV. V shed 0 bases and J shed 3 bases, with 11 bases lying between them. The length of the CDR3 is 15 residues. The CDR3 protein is CASSLDRDSYYGYTF. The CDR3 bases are TGTGCCAGCAGCTTAGACAGAGACAGTTACTATGGCTACACCTTC.

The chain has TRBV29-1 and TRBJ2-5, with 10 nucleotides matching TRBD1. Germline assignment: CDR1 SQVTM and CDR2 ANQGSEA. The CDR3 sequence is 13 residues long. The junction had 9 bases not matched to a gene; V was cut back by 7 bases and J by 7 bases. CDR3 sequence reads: CSATDRGRGTQYF. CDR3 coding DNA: TGCAGCGCTACAGACAGGGGGCGGGGGACCCAGTACTTC.

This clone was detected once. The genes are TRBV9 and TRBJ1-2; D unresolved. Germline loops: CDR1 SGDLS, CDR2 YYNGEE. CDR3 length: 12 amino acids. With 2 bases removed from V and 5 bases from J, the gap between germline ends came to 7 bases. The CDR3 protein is CASSVTRYGYTF. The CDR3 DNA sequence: TGTGCCAGCAGCGTCACGAGATATGGCTACACCTTC. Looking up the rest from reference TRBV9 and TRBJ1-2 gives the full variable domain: DSGVTQTPKHLITATGQRVTLRCSPRSGDLSVYWYQQSLDQGLQFLIQYYNGEERAKGNILERFSAQQFPDLHSELNLSSLELGDSALYFCASSVTRYGYTFGSGTRLTVV.

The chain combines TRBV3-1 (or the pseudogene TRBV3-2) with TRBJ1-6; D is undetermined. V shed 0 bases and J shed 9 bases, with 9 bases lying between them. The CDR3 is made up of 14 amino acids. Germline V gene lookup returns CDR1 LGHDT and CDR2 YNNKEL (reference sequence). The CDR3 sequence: CASSQDATASPLHF. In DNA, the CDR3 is TGTGCCAGCAGCCAAGATGCTACCGCTTCACCCCTCCACTTT.

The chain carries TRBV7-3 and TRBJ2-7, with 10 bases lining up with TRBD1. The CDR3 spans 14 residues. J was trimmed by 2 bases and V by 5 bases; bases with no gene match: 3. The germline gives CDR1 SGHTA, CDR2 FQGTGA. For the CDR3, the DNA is TGTGCCAGCAGCATGGGACAGGGGCCCTACGAGCAGTACTTC. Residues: CASSMGQGPYEQYF.

The CDR3 region is CASSQAGEDDQPQHF. The CDR3 DNA follows: TGTGCCAGCAGCCAAGCGGGGGAAGATGATCAGCCCCAGCATTTT. This rearrangement joins TRBV4-2 to TRBJ1-5, with D perhaps matching TRBD1 (5 bases). The germline CDR1 and CDR2 sequences are LGHNA and YNFKEQ. V lost 1 base, J lost 5 bases, and 12 bases lay in between. The length of the CDR3 is 15 residues.

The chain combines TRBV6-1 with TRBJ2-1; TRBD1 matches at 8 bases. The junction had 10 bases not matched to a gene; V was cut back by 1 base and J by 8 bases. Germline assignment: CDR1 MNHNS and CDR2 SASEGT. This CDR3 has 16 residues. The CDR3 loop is CASSEVSGGKFDEQFF. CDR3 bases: TGTGCCAGCAGTGAAGTCTCAGGGGGCAAATTTGATGAGCAGTTCTTC.

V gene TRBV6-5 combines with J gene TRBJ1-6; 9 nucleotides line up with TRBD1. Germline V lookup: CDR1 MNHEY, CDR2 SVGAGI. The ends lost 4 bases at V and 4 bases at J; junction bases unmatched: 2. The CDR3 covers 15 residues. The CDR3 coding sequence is TGTGCCAGCAGTTCGGGACAGGGTTATAATTCACCCCTCCACTTT. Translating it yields CASSSGQGYNSPLHF.

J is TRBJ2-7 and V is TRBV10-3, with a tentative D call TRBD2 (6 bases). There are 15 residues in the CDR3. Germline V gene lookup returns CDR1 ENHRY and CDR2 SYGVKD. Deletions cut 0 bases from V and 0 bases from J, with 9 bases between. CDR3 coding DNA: TGTGCCATCAGTGAGTCGATCGGGGGCTCCTACGAGCAGTACTTC. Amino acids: CAISESIGGSYEQYF.

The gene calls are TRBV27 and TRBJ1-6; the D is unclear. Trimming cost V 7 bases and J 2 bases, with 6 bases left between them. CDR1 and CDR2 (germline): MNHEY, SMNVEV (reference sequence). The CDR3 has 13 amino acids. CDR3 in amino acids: CASTVTYNSPLHF. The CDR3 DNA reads TGTGCCAGCACGGTAACCTATAATTCACCCCTCCACTTT.

CDR3 residues: CASSTPGQGVSYEQYF. The CDR3 coding sequence is TGTGCCAGCAGTACCCCGGGACAGGGGGTTTCCTACGAGCAGTACTTC. V and J are TRBV28 and TRBJ2-7; 11 positions match TRBD1. This CDR3 spans 16 amino acids. V dropped 5 bases and J dropped 1; count of bases not matched to a gene: 7. Per germline, CDR1 MDHEN and CDR2 SYDVKM.

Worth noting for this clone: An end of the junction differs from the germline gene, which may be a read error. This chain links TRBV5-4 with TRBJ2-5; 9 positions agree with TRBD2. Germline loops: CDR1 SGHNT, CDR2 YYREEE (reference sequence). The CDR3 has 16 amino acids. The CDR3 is CATSSMGGGGAETQYF. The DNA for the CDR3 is TGTGCCACCAGCTCAATGGGTGGCGGGGGGGCGGAGACCCAGTACTTC.

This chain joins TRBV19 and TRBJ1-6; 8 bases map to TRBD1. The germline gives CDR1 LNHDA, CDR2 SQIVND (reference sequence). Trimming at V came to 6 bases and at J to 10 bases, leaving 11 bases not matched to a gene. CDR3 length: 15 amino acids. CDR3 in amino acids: CASRGFGQGRSPLHF. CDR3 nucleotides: TGTGCCAGTAGGGGCTTCGGACAGGGTCGATCACCCCTCCACTTT.

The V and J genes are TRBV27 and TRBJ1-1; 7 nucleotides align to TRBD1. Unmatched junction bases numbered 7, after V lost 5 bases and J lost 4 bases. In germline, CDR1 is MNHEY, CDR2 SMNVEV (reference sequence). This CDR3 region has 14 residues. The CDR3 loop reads CASSRRGLSTEAFF. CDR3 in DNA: TGTGCCAGCAGTAGAAGGGGGCTGAGCACTGAAGCTTTCTTT.

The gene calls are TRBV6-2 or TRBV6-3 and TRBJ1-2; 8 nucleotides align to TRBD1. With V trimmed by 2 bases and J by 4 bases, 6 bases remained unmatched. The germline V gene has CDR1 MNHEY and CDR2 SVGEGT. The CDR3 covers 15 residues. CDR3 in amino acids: CASSYADDRGYGYTF. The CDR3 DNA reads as TGTGCCAGCAGTTACGCGGACGACAGGGGCTATGGCTACACCTTC.

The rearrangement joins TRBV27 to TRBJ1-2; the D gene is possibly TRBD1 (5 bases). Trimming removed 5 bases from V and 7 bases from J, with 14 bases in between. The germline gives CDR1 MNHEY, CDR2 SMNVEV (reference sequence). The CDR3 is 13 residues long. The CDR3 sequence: CASSPLNGGGYTF. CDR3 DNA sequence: TGTGCCAGCAGTCCCCTTAACGGGGGTGGCTACACCTTC.

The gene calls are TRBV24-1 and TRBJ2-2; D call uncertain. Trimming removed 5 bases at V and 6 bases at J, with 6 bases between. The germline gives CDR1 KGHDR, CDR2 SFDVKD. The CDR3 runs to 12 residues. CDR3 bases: TGTGCCACCAGTGCCTTCGCCGGGGAGCTGTTTTTT. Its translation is CATSAFAGELFF.

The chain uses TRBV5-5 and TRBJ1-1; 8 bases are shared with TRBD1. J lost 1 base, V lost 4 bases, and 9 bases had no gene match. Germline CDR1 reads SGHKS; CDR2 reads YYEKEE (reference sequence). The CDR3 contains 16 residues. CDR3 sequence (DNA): TGTGCCAGCAGCCCCGGACAGGGCAGGACGAACACTGAAGCTTTCTTT. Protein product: CASSPGQGRTNTEAFF.

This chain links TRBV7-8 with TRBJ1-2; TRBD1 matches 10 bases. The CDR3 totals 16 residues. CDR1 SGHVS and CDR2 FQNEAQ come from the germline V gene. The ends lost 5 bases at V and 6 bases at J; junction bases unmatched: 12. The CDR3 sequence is CASSARDRGVGDGYTF. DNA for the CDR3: TGTGCCAGCAGCGCCCGGGACAGGGGTGTTGGGGATGGCTACACCTTC.

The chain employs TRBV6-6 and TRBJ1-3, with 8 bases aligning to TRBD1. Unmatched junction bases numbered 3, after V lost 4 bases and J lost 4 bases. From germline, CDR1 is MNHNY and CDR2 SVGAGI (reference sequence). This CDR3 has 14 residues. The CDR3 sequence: CASSSRTGGNTIYF. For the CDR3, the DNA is TGTGCCAGCAGTTCCCGGACAGGGGGAAACACCATATATTTT.

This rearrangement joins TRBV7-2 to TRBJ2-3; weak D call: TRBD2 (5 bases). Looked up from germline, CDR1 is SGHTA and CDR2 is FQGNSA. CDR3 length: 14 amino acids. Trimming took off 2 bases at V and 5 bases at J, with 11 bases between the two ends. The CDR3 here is CASSLRLLQDTQYF. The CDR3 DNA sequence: TGTGCCAGCAGCTTACGACTACTACAAGATACGCAGTATTTT.

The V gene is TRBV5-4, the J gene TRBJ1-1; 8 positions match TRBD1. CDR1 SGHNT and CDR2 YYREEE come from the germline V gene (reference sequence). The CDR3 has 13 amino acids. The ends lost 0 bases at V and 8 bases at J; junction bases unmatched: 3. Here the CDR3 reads CASSLDRGYEAFF. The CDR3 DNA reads TGTGCCAGCAGCTTGGACAGGGGGTACGAAGCTTTCTTT.

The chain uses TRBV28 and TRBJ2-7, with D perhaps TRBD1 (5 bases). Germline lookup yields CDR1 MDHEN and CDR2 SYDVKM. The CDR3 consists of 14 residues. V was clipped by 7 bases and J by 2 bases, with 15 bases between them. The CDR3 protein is CASTTWGRTYEQYF. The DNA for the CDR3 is TGTGCCAGCACCACCTGGGGCAGAACCTACGAGCAGTACTTC.

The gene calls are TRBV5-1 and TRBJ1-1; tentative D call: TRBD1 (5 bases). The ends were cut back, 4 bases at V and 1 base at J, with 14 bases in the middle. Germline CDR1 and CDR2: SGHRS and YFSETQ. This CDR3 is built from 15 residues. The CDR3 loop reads CASSPRAERNTEAFF. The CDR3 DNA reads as TGCGCCAGCAGCCCCAGGGCAGAGCGGAACACTGAAGCTTTCTTT.